The present T cell receptor (beta chain) was sequenced within a study of blood T cell repertoires in COVID-19. Methods used by the authors: The authors estimated nucleated cell counts from reference gene primer amplification. Repertoires were generated with immunoSEQ multiplex PCR, while TCRdb's copy carries only in-frame clones and drops some. V, J and clone size derive from that table, while D and trimming were established from the DNA sequence. The sample gives hundreds of thousands of clones, roughly 89% of which show up once; around 9% is in the top ten. Recovered Cohort 3 donors showed two negative PCRs, clearance, or symptom resolution. The source of this sequence is a woman younger than 30 who had recovered from COVID-19. Sequences were obtained from PBMCs or T cells enriched from blood (not recorded which).

CDR3 amino acids: CASSLVSSGGTYEQYF. The CDR3 bases are TGCGCCAGCAGCTTGGTTTCTAGCGGGGGGACGTACGAGCAGTACTTC. This chain connects TRBV5-1 to TRBJ2-7, with 11 bases identical to TRBD2. V lost 0 bases and J lost 4; bases outside the gene matches: 6. This CDR3 spans 16 amino acids. Germline CDR1 is SGHRS and CDR2 is YFSETQ.